This T cell receptor (beta chain) was documented in a study of blood T cell repertoires in COVID-19. Across the study: The United States, Italy and Spain provided the acute and convalescent COVID-19 samples. T cells, B-cell-depleted T cells, or PBMCs provided the cDNA or gDNA that served as material.

V was clipped by 2 bases and J by 0 bases, with 8 bases between them. Germline loops: CDR1 MNHEY, CDR2 SVGAGI. The CDR3 extends over 15 amino acids. In its sample, this clone was seen a few times. Under the authors' procedure: Amplification of reference gene primers was used by the study to estimate nucleated cell counts. This table comes from immunoSEQ multiplex PCR, and its TCRdb copy is limited to in-frame clones, with some not included. The V and J calls and the clone size are those of that table, but D and trimming were determined from the DNA. The data contain over 100,000 clones, around three quarters of them singletons.

This chain uses TRBV6-5 with TRBJ1-3; no clear D gene. This clonotype originated in a woman older than 75 with acute or convalescent COVID-19. Sequenced: peripheral blood. CDR3 in DNA: TGTGCCAGCAGTTACAAGGCGGTCTCTGGAAACACCATATATTTT. This encodes CASSYKAVSGNTIYF.